Listed here are 5 T cell receptor beta chains from one sample, sequenced in a study of shared clonotypes between healthy human individuals (dated by TCRdb to about 2020). Library preparation was by the immunoSEQ multiplex PCR assay. TCRdb stores this immuneACCESS table with in-frame sequences only. Part of the clones is absent; in the studies checked, under half of the shortfall reflects unresolved V genes, and no reason is known for the rest. The sample table contains about 2.4 million clones; only one count was recorded for around nine tenths of them. 0.14% of the sample goes to the ten largest clones. The sequenced sample was naive CD4+ T cells sorted from blood. In the paper's terms, the cell subset or site label means: CD45RA+ positively selected. The receptors were gathered from a man aged 18 to 35 in good health.

Comments on this clone: Additional DNA sequences in this sample encode the identical CDR3. The CDR3 reads CASSYSGRPYEQYF. The CDR3 DNA reads as TGTGCCAGCAGTTACTCGGGTCGACCCTACGAGCAGTACTTC. The chain recombines TRBV6-5 with TRBJ2-7; unclear D gene. Looked up from germline, CDR1 is MNHEY and CDR2 is SVGAGI. The CDR3 is 14 residues long. Trimming took 0 bases from V and 2 from J, leaving 8 bases between them.

The J gene is TRBJ1-1, the V gene TRBV30, with 8 bases that match TRBD1. CDR1 is GTSNPN, CDR2 SVGIG, per germline (reference sequence). The CDR3 loop spans 15 amino acids. The junction had 8 bases not matched to a gene; V was cut back by 0 bases and J by 5 bases. DNA for the CDR3: TGTGCCTGGAGTGTAGGCAGGACAGGGTGGACTGAAGCTTTCTTT. Amino acids: CAWSVGRTGWTEAFF. The full variable domain, rest sourced from reference TRBV30 and TRBJ1-1, is SQTIHQWPATLVQPVGSPLSLECTVEGTSNPNLYWYRQAAGRGLQLLFYSVGIGQISSEVPQNLSASRPQDRQFILSSKKLLLSDSGFYLCAWSVGRTGWTEAFFGQGTRLTVV.

This chain connects TRBV10-3 to TRBJ2-3, with D perhaps matching TRBD2 (6 bases). The length of the CDR3 is 14 residues. The V end was cut by 5 bases, the J end by 5 bases, with 14 bases between. CDR1 is ENHRY, CDR2 SYGVKD, per germline. The CDR3 loop reads CAISPRGREDTQYF. CDR3 coding DNA: TGTGCCATCAGTCCGCGGGGCCGCGAAGATACGCAGTATTTT.

About this clone: The sample carries other DNA sequences with the same CDR3. V is TRBV6-5 and J is TRBJ2-3; D ambiguous. CDR1 and CDR2 (germline): MNHEY, SVGAGI. Trimming pared 7 bases from V and 3 bases from J, leaving 11 bases between. CDR3 length: 13 amino acids. CDR3: CASTKTGTDTQYF. In DNA form, the CDR3 reads TGTGCCAGCACGAAAACCGGGACAGATACGCAGTATTTT.

The V call is TRBV6-5, the J call TRBJ2-3; tentatively, D is TRBD1 or TRBD2 (5 bases each). V lost 6 bases, J lost 4 bases, and 14 bases lay in between. CDR1 is MNHEY and CDR2 is SVGAGI in the germline V gene. The CDR3 spans 14 residues. CDR3 loop: CASRRGIHADTQYF. The CDR3, as DNA: TGTGCCAGCAGGAGGGGAATTCATGCAGATACGCAGTATTTT.